This T cell receptor (beta chain) came from a study of T cell responses to AZD1222 COVID-19 vaccine (dated by TCRdb to the early 2020s). For the wider study: AZD1222 recipients given second doses at about 4 weeks or at about 12 weeks were pooled, since spike-specific TCR depth and breadth were not found to differ between the two schedules. TCR sequencing covered more than 230 trial participants: some 210 given two doses of AZD1222 and 26 given two doses of MenACWY control vaccine. Trial participants were enrolled by age into 18-55, 56-69 and 70-plus year subgroups, with approximately 150, 28 and 58 TCR-sequenced participants respectively. What the research found in general, with its limitations: Because no samples from the day 14 peak response were available, repertoires could be characterized only after the peak T cell response. In the small 56-69-year group, the increase in depth fell short of significance, most likely because of low power. CD4 TCRs associated with the vaccine covered the entire spike protein, and the dominant responses were in regions 160-218 and 743-854. Conclusions about previously exposed vaccinees were limited because only six AZD1222 recipients were SARS-CoV-2 seropositive at baseline. Participants were mostly white British, with more females than males. The authors suggested clonal diversity may have been underestimated. Nearly half of unique spike-specific TCRs reportedly recognized epitopes outside regions mutated in the B.1.351 and B.1.1.7 variants. Spike-specific TCR breadth and depth rose significantly after two AZD1222 doses compared with day 0 and with MenACWY recipients.

The CDR3 regions of human TCRbeta chains were analyzed by immunosequencing. In the source study's methods: Repertoire TCRs were matched against a reference library of SARS-CoV-2-specific TCRs generated with the MIRA antigen-specificity platform. Breadth was defined as the fraction of unique TCRs that were SARS-CoV-2-associated, and depth was defined as the fraction of total T cells that were SARS-CoV-2-associated. Using the MIRA data, every spike-specific TCR was mapped to the spike region that the TCR reacted to and assigned to either a CD4 or a CD8 class. Log10-transformed breadth and depth values were compared by one-way ANOVA with Sidak's multiple comparisons tests. Drawn from immuneACCESS, this table holds only the in-frame rearrangements with V and J called that TCRdb kept. Clones are partly lost; checked studies trace under half to an unresolved V gene and leave the rest unexplained. Clone size and the V and J calls come from that table; the DNA yielded D and trimming. The sample contains 60,000 to 70,000 clones, about 85% of them found a single time. Of the sample, about 19% falls within the top ten clones.

With respect to this clone: Its antigen has not been determined. No much larger clone exists at a distance of one base, and base qualities are not known.

The junction shows trimming of 1 base on V and 2 bases on J, plus 11 bases between the germline ends. Sequences MNHEY (CDR1) and SMNVEV (CDR2) are obtained from the germline V gene (reference sequence). The CDR3 runs 15 amino acids, cysteine and phenylalanine included. Just CDR3 DNA is preserved here, 45 bases in frame from base 1. The time point tag for this specimen amounts to: baseline before first vaccination. Vaccinee samples came from UK trials COV001 and COV002, including a single-blind randomized controlled phase 2/3 trial of AZD1222 (ChAdOx1 nCoV-19) in healthy adults. Trial participant PBMC samples were collected at day 0 and day 28 after the second dose for TCRbeta chain sequencing.

The sequenced sample was peripheral blood, obtained on day 0 of AZD1222 vaccination. This TCR came from an adult in good health. Rearrangement joined TRBV27 to TRBJ1-2, with the D gene too uncertain to name. Read as DNA, the sequence is TGTGCCAGCAGTTTATTTACGGACGTAAACTATGGCTACACCTTC. Its protein is CASSLFTDVNYGYTF.